Listed here is a single T cell receptor beta chain. As yet, its antigen is unknown. At one end, the junction sequence differs from germline, possibly due to a read error. TCRbeta libraries were built with three rounds of nested PCR, modified from ARM-PCR. Each CDR3 protein gets one entry after TCRdb re-called the multiplex PCR reads with MiXCR. The sample shows more than 60,000 distinct CDR3 sequences, about three quarters of them seen only once. This entry is derived from a study of tumor and adjacent non-tumor tissue in lung cancer. Study results and limitations: Higher tumor TCR diversity was associated with shorter survival. Normal lung showed higher cumulative top 100 clone frequency than tumor.

Germline V CDR1 and CDR2: LGHNA, YNFKEQ. This CDR3 contains 16 residues. This sample's RNA came from whole unsorted tissue. Between August and November 2014, newly diagnosed, chemotherapy-naive lung cancer patients underwent thoracic surgery in China. V is TRBV4-2 and J is TRBJ1-6; possibly TRBD1 for D (6 bases). The sample was lung tumor tissue. The source of this sequence is a woman in her forties or fifties with non-small cell lung cancer. The CDR3 sequence is CASSPNKGEGGSSLHF. The DNA for the CDR3 is TGTGCCAGCAGCCCAAACAAGGGGGAGGGTGGTTCATCCCTCCACTTT.